The 14 T cell receptor beta chains below come from one sample, sequenced in a study of CD8+CD57+ T cells in acquired aplastic anemia. Both TCR beta VDJ combination and CDR3 sequence profiling were carried out. Genomic DNA was the template for this profiling. TCRdb reprocessed the reads with MiXCR, giving one entry per CDR3 protein. The sample lists about 160,000 distinct CDR3 sequences, approximately 40% occurring once. Material for sequencing was sorted CD4+, CD8+, or CD8+CD57+ T cells (not recorded which) from PBMCs. These receptors were obtained from a human donor in good health.

In its sample, this clonotype was seen many times. The chain carries TRBV5-1 and TRBJ2-5, with 7 bases aligning to TRBD2. This CDR3 region has 14 residues. CDR1 SGHRS and CDR2 YFSETQ come from the germline V gene. V lost 9 bases, J lost 4 bases, and 12 bases stayed unmatched. The CDR3 region has the DNA TGCGCCACCTCGGAGGGAGGGCCAGGAGAGACCCAGTACTTC. Translating it yields CATSEGGPGETQYF.

This clonotype was counted ten times or more. The V gene is TRBV5-1, the J gene TRBJ2-3; the D gene could be TRBD1 or TRBD2 (5 bases each). The CDR3 runs 15 residues. Germline V lookup: CDR1 SGHRS, CDR2 YFSETQ. V was trimmed by 0 bases and J by 3 bases, leaving 11 bases between them. In DNA form, the CDR3 reads TGCGCCAGCAGCTTGGAGGGACGGCGTACAGATACGCAGTATTTT. It specifies CASSLEGRRTDTQYF.

Many counts were recorded for this clonotype. The CDR3 DNA reads as TGCAGCGTTGAAACAGACACTGAAGCTTTCTTT. Its translation is CSVETDTEAFF. This rearrangement joins TRBV29-1 to TRBJ1-1; D call uncertain. CDR1 SQVTM and CDR2 ANQGSEA come from the germline V gene. The CDR3 totals 11 residues. The V end was cut by 2 bases, the J end by 3 bases, with 4 bases between.

The J gene is TRBJ1-6, the V gene TRBV20-1; 8 bases line up with TRBD1. The V and J ends lost 3 bases and 11 bases, in that order; junction bases with no gene match: 9. This CDR3 region has 14 residues. Germline CDR1 DFQATT, CDR2 SNEGSKA (reference sequence). CDR3 region: CSARQDRVWAPLHF. The CDR3 DNA follows: TGCAGTGCTAGGCAGGACAGGGTCTGGGCACCCCTCCACTTT.

This clonotype was seen at least ten times. The chain links TRBV12-3 or TRBV12-4 to TRBJ2-1; 9 bases line up with TRBD1. The V gene end was trimmed by 8 bases and the J gene end by 3 bases; junction bases not matched to a gene: 5. The CDR3 extends over 14 amino acids. The CDR3 region is CASGTGGGYNEQFF. Here the CDR3 DNA reads TGTGCCAGCGGAACAGGGGGCGGCTACAATGAGCAGTTCTTC.

Details on this clonotype: The junction does not match germline at one end; this may be a read error. The chain links TRBV7-3 to TRBJ2-5, with TRBD2 matching 9 bases. Germline loops: CDR1 SGHTA, CDR2 FQGTGA. The CDR3 is 15 residues long. The CDR3 spells CASSFLSGRQETRYF. As DNA, the CDR3 is TGTGCCAGCAGCTTCCTTAGCGGGAGACAAGAGACCCGGTACTTC.

This clonotype turned up a few times. The rearrangement joins TRBV27 to TRBJ2-6; 7 bases match TRBD1. Trimming at V came to 5 bases and at J to 2 bases, leaving 9 bases not matched to a gene. The germline V gene encodes CDR1 MNHEY and CDR2 SMNVEV (reference sequence). The CDR3 covers 17 residues. CDR3 region: CASSLTLQGTGANVLTF. Written as DNA, the CDR3 is TGTGCCAGCAGTCTAACTTTACAGGGGACTGGGGCCAACGTCCTGACTTTC.

The gene calls are TRBV11-2 and TRBJ1-1, with D unclear. Trimming shortened V by 2 bases and J by 2 bases, and 9 bases separated the two germline ends. CDR3 length: 14 amino acids. CDR1 SGHAT and CDR2 FQNNGV come from the germline V gene. DNA for the CDR3: TGTGCCAGCAGCTTACAAGACCGAAACACTGAAGCTTTCTTT. It translates to CASSLQDRNTEAFF.

This clonotype was recorded many times. The rearrangement links TRBV20-1 to TRBJ2-2, with D perhaps TRBD2 (6 bases). Germline CDR1 is DFQATT and CDR2 is SNEGSKA (reference sequence). CDR3 size: 15 residues. Trimming left V 0 bases short and J 0 bases short, with 8 bases between. Here the CDR3 reads CSARDGSANTGELFF. Here the CDR3 DNA reads TGCAGTGCTAGAGACGGGAGCGCGAACACCGGGGAGCTGTTTTTT.

This clonotype appeared many times. This chain links TRBV25-1 with TRBJ2-2; 7 bases map to TRBD2. Per the germline V gene, CDR1 is MGHDK and CDR2 is SYGVNS. There are 17 residues in the CDR3. Unmatched junction bases numbered 6, after V lost 1 base and J lost 1 base. CDR3 amino acids: CASSESRASGNTGELFF. DNA of the CDR3: TGTGCCAGCAGTGAATCTAGGGCTAGCGGGAACACCGGGGAGCTGTTTTTT.

As for this clonotype: A much more abundant neighbour one base away suggests this may be a read error. This chain links TRBV11-3 with TRBJ2-1, with a weak D call TRBD1 (5 bases). The V gene's germline CDR1 is SGHNT and CDR2 YENEEA. The CDR3 runs to 14 residues. The CDR3 is CASSLEGVYNEQLF. The CDR3 bases are TGTGCCAGCAGCTTGGAAGGGGTCTACAATGAGCAGCTCTTC.

The chain joins TRBV10-3 to TRBJ1-4; TRBD1 matches at 7 bases. The length of the CDR3 is 13 residues. Germline trimming cut 6 bases from V and 3 bases from J; bases unmatched to any gene: 1. Germline V gene data show CDR1 as ENHRY and CDR2 as SYGVKD. This chain's CDR3 is CAISDRANEKLFF. DNA for the CDR3: TGTGCCATCAGCGACAGGGCTAATGAAAAACTGTTTTTT.

The gene calls are TRBV19 and TRBJ1-1; TRBD1 matches at 9 bases. J lost 2 bases, V lost 8 bases, and 6 bases had no gene match. Germline V gene sequence: CDR1 LNHDA, CDR2 SQIVND (reference sequence). The CDR3 is made up of 14 amino acids. CDR3 sequence (DNA): TGTGCCAGTCGCGGGGACAGGGTAAACACTGAAGCTTTCTTT. It codes for CASRGDRVNTEAFF.

This clonotype came up many times. The CDR3, as DNA: TGCGCCAGCAGTGAGGGCCTGTATGGCTACACCTTC. It encodes CASSEGLYGYTF. The chain joins TRBV10-2 to TRBJ1-2; no clear D gene. V was pared by 2 bases and J by 5 bases, with 6 bases between. The germline CDR1 and CDR2 sequences are WSHSY and SAAADI. This CDR3 is 12 amino acids long.